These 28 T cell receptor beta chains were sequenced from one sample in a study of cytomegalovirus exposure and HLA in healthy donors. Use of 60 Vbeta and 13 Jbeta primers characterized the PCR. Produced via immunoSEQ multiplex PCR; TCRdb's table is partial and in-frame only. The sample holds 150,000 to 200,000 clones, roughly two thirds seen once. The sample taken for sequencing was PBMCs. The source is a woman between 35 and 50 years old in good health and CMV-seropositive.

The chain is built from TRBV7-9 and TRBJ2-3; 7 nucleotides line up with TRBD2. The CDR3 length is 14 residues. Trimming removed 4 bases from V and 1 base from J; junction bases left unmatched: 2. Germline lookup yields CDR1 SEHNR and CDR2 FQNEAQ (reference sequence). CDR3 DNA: TGTGCCAGCAGCTACCGGGGGGGCACAGATACGCAGTATTTT. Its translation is CASSYRGGTDTQYF.

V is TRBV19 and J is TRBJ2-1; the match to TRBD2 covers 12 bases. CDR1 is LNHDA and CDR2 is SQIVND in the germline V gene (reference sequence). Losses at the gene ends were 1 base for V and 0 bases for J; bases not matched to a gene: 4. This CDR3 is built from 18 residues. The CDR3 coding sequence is TGTGCCAGTAGTATAGGCCTAGCGGGAGGGAGCTCCTACAATGAGCAGTTCTTC. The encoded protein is CASSIGLAGGSSYNEQFF.

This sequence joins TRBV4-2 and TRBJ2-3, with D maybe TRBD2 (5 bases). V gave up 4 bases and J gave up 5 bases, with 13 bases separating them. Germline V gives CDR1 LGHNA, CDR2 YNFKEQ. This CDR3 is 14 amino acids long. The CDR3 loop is CASSPGSPGDTQYF. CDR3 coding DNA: TGTGCCAGCAGCCCGGGATCCCCGGGAGATACGCAGTATTTT.

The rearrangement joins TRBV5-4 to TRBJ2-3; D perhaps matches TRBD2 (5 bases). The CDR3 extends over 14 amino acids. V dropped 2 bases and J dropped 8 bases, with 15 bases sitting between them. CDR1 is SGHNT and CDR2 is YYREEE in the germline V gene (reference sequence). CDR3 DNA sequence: TGTGCCAGCAGCTTCTCGATGCAGGCGGGTACGCAGTATTTT. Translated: CASSFSMQAGTQYF.

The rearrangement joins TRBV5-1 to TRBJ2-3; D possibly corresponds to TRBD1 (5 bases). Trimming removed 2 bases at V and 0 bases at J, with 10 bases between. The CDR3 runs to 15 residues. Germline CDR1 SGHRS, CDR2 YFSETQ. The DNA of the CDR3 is TGCGCCAGCAGCTTAGGACACTCTAGCACAGATACGCAGTATTTT. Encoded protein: CASSLGHSSTDTQYF.

Here the CDR3 reads CASRFGTSETYEQYF. Written as DNA, the CDR3 is TGTGCCAGCAGATTCGGGACTAGCGAGACCTACGAGCAGTACTTC. The chain employs TRBV28 and TRBJ2-7; 10 bases are a match to TRBD2. Trimming cost V 6 bases and J 2 bases; bases outside gene matches: 7. There are 15 residues in the CDR3. From germline, CDR1 is MDHEN and CDR2 SYDVKM.

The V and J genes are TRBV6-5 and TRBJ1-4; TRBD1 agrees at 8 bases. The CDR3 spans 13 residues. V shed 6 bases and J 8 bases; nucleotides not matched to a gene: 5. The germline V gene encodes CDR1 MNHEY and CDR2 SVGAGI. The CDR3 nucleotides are TGTGCCAGCAGCGGGACAGGAGGGGAAAAACTGTTTTTT. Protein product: CASSGTGGEKLFF.

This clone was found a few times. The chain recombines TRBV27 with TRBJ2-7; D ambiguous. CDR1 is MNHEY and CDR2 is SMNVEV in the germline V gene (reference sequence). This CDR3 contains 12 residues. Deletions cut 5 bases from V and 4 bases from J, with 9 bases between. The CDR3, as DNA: TGTGCCAGCAGTCCCTCCCCTTACGAGCAGTACTTC. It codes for CASSPSPYEQYF.

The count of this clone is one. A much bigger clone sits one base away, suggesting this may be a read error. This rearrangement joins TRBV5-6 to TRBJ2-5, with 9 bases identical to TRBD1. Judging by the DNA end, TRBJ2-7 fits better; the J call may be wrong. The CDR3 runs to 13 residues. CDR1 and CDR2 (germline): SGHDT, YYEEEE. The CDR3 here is CASSPDRGYEQYF. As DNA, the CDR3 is TGTGCCAGCAGCCCGGACAGGGGATACGAGCAGTACTTC.

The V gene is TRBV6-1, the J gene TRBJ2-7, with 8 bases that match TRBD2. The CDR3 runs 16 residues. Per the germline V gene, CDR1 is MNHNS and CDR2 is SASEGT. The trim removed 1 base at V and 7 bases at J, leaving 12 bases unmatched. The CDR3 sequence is CASSEGRVAGPWEQYF. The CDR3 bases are TGTGCCAGCAGTGAAGGACGAGTAGCGGGGCCGTGGGAGCAGTACTTC.

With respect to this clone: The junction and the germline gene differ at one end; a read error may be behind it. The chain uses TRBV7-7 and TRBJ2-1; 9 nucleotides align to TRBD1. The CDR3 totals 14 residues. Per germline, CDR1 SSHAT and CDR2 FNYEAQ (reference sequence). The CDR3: CASSRGQGGNEQFF. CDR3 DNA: TGTGCTAGCAGCAGGGGACAGGGAGGCAATGAGCAGTTCTTC.

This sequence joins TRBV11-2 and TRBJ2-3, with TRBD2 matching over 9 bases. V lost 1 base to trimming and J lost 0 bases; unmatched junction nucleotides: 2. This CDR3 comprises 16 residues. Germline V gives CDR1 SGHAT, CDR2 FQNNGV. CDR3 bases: TGTGCCAGCAGCTTAGGACTAGCGGTCAGCACAGATACGCAGTATTTT. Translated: CASSLGLAVSTDTQYF.

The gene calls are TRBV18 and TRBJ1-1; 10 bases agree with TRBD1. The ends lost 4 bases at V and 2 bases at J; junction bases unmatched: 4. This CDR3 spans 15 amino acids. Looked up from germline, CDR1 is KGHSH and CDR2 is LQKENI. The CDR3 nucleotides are TGTGCCAGCTCACTCGGGACAGGGGCAAACACTGAAGCTTTCTTT. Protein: CASSLGTGANTEAFF.

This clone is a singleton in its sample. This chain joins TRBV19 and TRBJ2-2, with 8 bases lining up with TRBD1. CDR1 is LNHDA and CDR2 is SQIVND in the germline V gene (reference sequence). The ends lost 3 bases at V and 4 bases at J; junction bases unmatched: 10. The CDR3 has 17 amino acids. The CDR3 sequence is CASSIGRAGGLTGELFF. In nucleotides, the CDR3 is TGTGCCAGTAGTATCGGTAGGGCAGGGGGCCTCACCGGGGAGCTGTTTTTT. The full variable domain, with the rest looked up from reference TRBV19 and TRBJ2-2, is DGGITQSPKYLFRKEGQNVTLSCEQNLNHDAMYWYRQDPGQGLRLIYYSQIVNDFQKGDIAEGYSVSREKKESFPLTVTSAQKNPTAFYLCASSIGRAGGLTGELFFGEGSRLTVL.

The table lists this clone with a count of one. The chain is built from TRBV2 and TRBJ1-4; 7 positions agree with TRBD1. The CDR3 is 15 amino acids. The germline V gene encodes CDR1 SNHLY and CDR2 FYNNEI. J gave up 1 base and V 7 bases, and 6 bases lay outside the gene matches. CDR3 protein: CASTRYRGTNEKLFF. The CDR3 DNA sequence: TGTGCCAGCACCCGATACAGGGGAACTAATGAAAAACTGTTTTTT.

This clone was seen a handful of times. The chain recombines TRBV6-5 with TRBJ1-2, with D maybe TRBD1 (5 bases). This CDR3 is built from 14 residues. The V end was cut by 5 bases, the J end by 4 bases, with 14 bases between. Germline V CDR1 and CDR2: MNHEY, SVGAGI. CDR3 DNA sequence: TGTGCCAGCAGTAGCCCGACAGTCCGCTATGGCTACACCTTC. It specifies CASSSPTVRYGYTF.

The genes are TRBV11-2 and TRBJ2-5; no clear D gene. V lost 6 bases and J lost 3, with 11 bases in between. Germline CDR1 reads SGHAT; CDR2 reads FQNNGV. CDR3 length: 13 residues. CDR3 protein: CASSRTEKETQYF. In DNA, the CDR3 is TGTGCCAGCAGTCGCACCGAGAAAGAGACCCAGTACTTC.

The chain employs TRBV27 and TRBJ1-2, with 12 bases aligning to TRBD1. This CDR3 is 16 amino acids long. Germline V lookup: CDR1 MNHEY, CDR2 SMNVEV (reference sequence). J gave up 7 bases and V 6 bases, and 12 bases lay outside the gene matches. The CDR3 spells CASRSDRDRGHIGYTF. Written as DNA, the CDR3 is TGTGCCAGCAGGTCGGACCGGGACAGGGGGCATATTGGCTACACCTTC.

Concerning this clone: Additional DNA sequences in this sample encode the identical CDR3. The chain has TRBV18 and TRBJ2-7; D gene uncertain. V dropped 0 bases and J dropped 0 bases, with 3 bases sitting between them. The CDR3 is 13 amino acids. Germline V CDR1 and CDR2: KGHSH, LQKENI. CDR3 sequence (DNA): TGTGCCAGCTCACCACCCGTCTCCTACGAGCAGTACTTC. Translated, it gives CASSPPVSYEQYF.

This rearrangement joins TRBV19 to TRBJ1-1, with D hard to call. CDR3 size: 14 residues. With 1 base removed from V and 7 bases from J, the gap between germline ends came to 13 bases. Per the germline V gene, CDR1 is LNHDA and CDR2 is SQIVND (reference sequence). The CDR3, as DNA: TGTGCCAGTAGTATAGCGGGAAAGGCCAATGAAGCTTTCTTT. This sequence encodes CASSIAGKANEAFF.

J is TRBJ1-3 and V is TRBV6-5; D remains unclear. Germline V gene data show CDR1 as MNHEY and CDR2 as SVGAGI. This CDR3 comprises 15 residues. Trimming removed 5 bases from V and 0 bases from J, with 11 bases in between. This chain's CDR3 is CASSPGGISGNTIYF. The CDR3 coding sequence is TGTGCCAGCAGTCCGGGAGGCATCTCTGGAAACACCATATATTTT.

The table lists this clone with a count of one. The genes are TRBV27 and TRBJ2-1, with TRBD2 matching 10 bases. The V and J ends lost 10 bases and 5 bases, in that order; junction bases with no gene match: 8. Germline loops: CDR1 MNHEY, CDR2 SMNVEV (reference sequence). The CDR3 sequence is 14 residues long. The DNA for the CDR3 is TGTGCCACCGTGGGTAGCGGGGGGAACAATGAGCAGTTCTTC. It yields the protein CATVGSGGNNEQFF.

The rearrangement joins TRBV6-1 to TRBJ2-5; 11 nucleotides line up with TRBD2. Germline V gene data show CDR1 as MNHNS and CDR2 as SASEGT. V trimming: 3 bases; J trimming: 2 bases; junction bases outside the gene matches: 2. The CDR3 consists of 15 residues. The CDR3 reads CASSEGLAAQETQYF. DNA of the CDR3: TGTGCCAGCAGTGAGGGACTAGCGGCACAAGAGACCCAGTACTTC.

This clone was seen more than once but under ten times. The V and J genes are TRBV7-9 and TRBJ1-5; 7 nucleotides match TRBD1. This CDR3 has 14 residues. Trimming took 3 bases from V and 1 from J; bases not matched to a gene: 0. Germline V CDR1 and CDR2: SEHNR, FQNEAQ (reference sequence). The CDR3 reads CASSLTGSNQPQHF. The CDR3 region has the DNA TGTGCCAGCAGCTTGACAGGGAGCAATCAGCCCCAGCATTTT. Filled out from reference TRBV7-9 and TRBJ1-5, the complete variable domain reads DTGVSQNPRHKITKRGQNVTFRCDPISEHNRLYWYRQTLGQGPEFLTYFQNEAQLEKSRLLSDRFSAERPKGSFSTLEIQRTEQGDSAMYLCASSLTGSNQPQHFGDGTRLSIL.

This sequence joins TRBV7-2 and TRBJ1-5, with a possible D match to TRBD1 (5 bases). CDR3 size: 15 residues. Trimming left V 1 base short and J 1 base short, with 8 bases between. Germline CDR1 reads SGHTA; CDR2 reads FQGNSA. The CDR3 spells CASSLEGSSNQPQHF. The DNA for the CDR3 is TGTGCCAGCAGCTTAGAGGGGTCCAGCAATCAGCCCCAGCATTTT.

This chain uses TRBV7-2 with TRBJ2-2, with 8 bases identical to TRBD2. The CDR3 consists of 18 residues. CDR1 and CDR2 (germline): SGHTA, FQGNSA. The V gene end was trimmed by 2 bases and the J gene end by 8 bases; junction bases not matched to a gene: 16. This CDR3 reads CASSLQLGTAGVAGELFF. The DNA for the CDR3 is TGTGCCAGCAGCTTACAGCTGGGCACAGCGGGAGTAGCTGGGGAGCTGTTTTTT.

CDR3 nucleotides: TGTGCCATCAGTGAAGTCAGAATGAACACTGAAGCTTTCTTT. It is translated as CAISEVRMNTEAFF. This chain links TRBV10-3 with TRBJ1-1; D ambiguous. The ends were cut back, 3 bases at V and 0 bases at J, with 8 bases in the middle. The length of the CDR3 is 14 residues. Germline CDR1 reads ENHRY; CDR2 reads SYGVKD.

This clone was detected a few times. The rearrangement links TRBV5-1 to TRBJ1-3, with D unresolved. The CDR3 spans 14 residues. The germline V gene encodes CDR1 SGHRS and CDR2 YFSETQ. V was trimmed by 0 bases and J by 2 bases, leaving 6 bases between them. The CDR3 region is CASSLASAGNTIYF. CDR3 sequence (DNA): TGCGCCAGCAGCTTGGCTTCGGCTGGAAACACCATATATTTT.